The clone carrying this T cell receptor beta chain was detected many times. No antigen is known for it. This sample was included in a study of CD8+CD57+ T cells in acquired aplastic anemia. The V gene lost 0 bases and the J gene lost 6 bases, with 18 bases spanning the gap. CDR1 and CDR2 (germline): MGHRA, YSYEKL. The CDR3 has 16 amino acids. The patients chosen for sequencing had shown expansion of CD8+CD57+ cells (detected by flow cytometry). The study sampled blood from patients who had received no therapy. Study results and limitations: The study found no significant CD8+ Simpson's diversity difference between patients and controls.

Genomic DNA provided the template from which TCR beta VDJ and CDR3 profiles were obtained. Using its own MiXCR run on the reads, TCRdb lists one record per CDR3 protein. The sample consists of more than 150,000 distinct CDR3 sequences, about half of them appearing once. The specimen was sorted CD4+, CD8+, or CD8+CD57+ T cells (not recorded which) from PBMCs. The chain joins TRBV4-1 to TRBJ2-7; the D call may be TRBD1 or TRBD2 (5 bases each). This receptor was obtained from a human donor with aplastic anemia. CDR3 in amino acids: CASSQDWSSRAFEQYF. Here the CDR3 DNA reads TGCGCCAGCAGCCAAGATTGGTCTAGCAGGGCTTTCGAGCAGTACTTC.